The sample holds one count of the clone carrying this T cell receptor beta chain. The data stem from a study of blood T cell repertoires in COVID-19. Germline V gene lookup returns CDR1 MNHEY and CDR2 SVGEGT. This CDR3 region has 15 residues. V trimming: 5 bases; J trimming: 2 bases; junction bases outside the gene matches: 6. This table comes from immunoSEQ multiplex PCR, and its TCRdb copy is limited to in-frame clones, with some not included. The data show approximately 210,000 clones, roughly 79% seen once. The material sequenced was PBMCs or T cells enriched from blood (not recorded which). The chain is built from TRBV6-2 or TRBV6-3 and TRBJ1-5; 7 bases match TRBD1. The clonotype was recovered from a woman between 45 and 60 years old with acute COVID-19. Written as DNA, the CDR3 is TGTGCCAGCAGTCGGGACAGAGGGGGCAATCAGCCCCAGCATTTT. It translates to CASSRDRGGNQPQHF.